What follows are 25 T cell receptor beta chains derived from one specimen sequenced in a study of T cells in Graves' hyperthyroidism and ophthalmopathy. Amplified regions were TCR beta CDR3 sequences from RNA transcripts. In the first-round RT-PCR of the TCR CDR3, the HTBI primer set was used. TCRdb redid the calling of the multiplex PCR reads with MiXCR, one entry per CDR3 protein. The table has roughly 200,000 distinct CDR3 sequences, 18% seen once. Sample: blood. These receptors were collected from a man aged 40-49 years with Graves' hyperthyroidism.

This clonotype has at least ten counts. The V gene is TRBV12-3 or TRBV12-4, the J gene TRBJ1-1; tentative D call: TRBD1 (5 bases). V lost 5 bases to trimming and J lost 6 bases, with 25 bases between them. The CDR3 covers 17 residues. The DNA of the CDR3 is TGTGCCAGCAGTCCGGGGGGTGAACGCACGGGGAAAGCTGAAGCTTTCTTT. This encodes CASSPGGERTGKAEAFF.

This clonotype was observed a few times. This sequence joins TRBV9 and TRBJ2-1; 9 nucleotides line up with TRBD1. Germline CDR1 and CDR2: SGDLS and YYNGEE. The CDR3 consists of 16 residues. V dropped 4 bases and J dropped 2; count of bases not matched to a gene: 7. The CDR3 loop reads CASSPRGQGTYNEQFF. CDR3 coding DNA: TGTGCCAGCAGCCCAAGGGGACAGGGTACCTACAATGAGCAGTTCTTC.

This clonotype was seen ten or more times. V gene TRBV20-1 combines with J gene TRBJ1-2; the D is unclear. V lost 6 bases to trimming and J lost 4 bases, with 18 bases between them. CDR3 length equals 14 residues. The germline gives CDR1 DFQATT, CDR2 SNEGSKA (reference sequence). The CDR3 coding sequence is TGCAGTGCCACATCTCCCGGGGTGGTCTATGGCTACACCTTC. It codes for CSATSPGVVYGYTF.

The CDR3 here is CASSSGQVTEAFF. For the CDR3, the DNA is TGTGCCAGCAGCTCGGGACAGGTCACTGAAGCTTTCTTT. The chain carries TRBV7-3 and TRBJ1-1; TRBD1 matches at 8 bases. There are 13 residues in the CDR3. V gave up 4 bases and J gave up 4 bases; unmatched junction bases: 2. CDR1 and CDR2 from the germline V gene are SGHTA and FQGTGA.

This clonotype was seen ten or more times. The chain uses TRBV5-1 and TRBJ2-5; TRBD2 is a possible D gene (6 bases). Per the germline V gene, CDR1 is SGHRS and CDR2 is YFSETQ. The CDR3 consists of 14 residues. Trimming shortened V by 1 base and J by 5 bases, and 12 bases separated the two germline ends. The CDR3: CASSLMGGTETQYF. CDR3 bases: TGCGCCAGCAGCTTGATGGGGGGAACGGAGACCCAGTACTTC.

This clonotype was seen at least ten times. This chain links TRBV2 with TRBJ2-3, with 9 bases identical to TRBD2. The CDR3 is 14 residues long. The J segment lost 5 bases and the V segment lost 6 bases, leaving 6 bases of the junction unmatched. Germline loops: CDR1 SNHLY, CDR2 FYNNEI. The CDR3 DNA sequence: TGTGCCAGCAGGACGGCGGGGGGGCAAGATACGCAGTATTTT. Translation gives CASRTAGGQDTQYF.

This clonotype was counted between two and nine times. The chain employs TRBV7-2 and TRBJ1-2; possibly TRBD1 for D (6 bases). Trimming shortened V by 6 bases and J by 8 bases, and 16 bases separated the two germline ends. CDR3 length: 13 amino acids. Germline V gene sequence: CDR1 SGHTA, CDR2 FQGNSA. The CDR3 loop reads CASRTPQGGGYTF. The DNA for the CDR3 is TGTGCCAGCAGGACCCCACAAGGGGGGGGCTACACCTTC.

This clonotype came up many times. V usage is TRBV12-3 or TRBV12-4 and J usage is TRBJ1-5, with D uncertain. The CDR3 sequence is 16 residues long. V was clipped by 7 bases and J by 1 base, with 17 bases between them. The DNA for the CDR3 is TGTGCCAGCATCCCAACCGGGGATCCCAGCAATCAGCCCCAGCATTTT. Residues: CASIPTGDPSNQPQHF.

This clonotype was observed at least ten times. The CDR3 DNA sequence: TGTGCCAGCAGCCAAGAGGTAGGGGAGCAGTTCTTC. Translating it yields CASSQEVGEQFF. The chain couples TRBV3-1 to TRBJ2-1; D not certain. Looked up from germline, CDR1 is LGHDT and CDR2 is YNNKEL (reference sequence). The CDR3 is 12 residues long. Trimming took 0 bases from V and 10 from J, leaving 7 bases between them.

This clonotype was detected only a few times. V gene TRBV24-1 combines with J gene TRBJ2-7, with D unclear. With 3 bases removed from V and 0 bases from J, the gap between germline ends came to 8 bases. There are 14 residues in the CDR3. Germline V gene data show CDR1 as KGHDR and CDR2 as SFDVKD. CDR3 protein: CATSDPPDSYEQYF. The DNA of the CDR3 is TGTGCCACCAGTGATCCTCCCGACTCCTACGAGCAGTACTTC.

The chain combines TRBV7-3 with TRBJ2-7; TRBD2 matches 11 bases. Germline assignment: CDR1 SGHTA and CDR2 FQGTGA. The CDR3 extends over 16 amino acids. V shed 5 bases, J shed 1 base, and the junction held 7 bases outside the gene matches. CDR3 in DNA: TGTGCCAGCAGCCGACTAGCGGGGTTTTCATCCTACGAGCAGTACTTC. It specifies CASSRLAGFSSYEQYF.

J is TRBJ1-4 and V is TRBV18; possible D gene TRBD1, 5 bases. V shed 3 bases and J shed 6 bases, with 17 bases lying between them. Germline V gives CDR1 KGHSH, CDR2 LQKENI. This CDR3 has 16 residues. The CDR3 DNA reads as TGTGCCAGCTCACCCTCCACGGACACAGTGGATGAAAAACTGTTTTTT. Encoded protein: CASSPSTDTVDEKLFF.

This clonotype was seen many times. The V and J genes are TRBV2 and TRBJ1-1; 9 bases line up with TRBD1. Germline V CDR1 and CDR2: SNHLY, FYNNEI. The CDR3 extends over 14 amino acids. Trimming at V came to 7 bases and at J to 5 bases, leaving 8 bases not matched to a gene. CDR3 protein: CASIRTGVGTEAFF. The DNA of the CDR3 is TGTGCCAGCATTAGGACAGGGGTTGGGACTGAAGCTTTCTTT.

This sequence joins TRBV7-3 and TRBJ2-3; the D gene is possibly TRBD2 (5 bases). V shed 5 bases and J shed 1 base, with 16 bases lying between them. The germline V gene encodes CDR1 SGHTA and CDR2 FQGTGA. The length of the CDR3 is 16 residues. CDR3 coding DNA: TGTGCCAGCAGCCCAGGCGGCGGGTGGGGCACAGATACGCAGTATTTT. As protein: CASSPGGGWGTDTQYF.

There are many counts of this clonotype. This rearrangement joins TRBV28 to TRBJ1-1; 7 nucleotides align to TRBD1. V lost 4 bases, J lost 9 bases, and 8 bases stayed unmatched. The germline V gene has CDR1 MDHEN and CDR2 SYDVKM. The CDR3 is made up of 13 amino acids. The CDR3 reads CASSSGEGAKAFF. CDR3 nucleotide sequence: TGTGCCAGCAGTTCGGGTGAGGGGGCGAAAGCTTTCTTT.

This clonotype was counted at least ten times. The CDR3: CASSEFGSRAEQYF. The CDR3 bases are TGTGCCAGCAGTGAATTCGGTAGCAGGGCCGAGCAGTACTTC. This rearrangement joins TRBV2 to TRBJ2-7; TRBD1 might be the D (5 bases). Looked up from germline, CDR1 is SNHLY and CDR2 is FYNNEI. There are 14 residues in the CDR3. The ends were cut back, 2 bases at V and 6 bases at J, with 14 bases in the middle.

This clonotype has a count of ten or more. Here the CDR3 reads CASSSGTYGPDTQYF. For the CDR3, the DNA is TGCGCCAGCAGCTCCGGGACTTATGGACCAGATACGCAGTATTTT. The J gene is TRBJ2-3, the V gene TRBV5-1, with D perhaps TRBD2 (6 bases). Trimming removed 3 bases from V and 4 bases from J, with 15 bases in between. The CDR3 contains 15 residues. From germline, CDR1 is SGHRS and CDR2 YFSETQ.

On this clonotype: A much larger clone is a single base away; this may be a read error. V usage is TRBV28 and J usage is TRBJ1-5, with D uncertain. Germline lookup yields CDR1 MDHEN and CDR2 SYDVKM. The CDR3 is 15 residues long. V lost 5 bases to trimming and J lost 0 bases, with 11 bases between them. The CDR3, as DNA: TGTGCCAGCAGTCAGGTAGGAGTTAGCAATCAGCCCCAGCATTTT. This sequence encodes CASSQVGVSNQPQHF.

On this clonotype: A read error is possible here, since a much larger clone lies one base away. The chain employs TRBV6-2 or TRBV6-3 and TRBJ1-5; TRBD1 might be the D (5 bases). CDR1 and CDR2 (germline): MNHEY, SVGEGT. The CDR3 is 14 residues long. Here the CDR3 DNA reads TGTGCCAGCAATTACCCCTTGGGGGATCAGCCCCAGCATTTT. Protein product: CASNYPLGDQPQHF.

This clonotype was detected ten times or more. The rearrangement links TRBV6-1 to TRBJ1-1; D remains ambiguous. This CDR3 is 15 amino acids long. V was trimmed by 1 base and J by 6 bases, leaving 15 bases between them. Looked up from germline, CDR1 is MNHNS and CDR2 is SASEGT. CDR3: CASSEVGWSGAEAFF. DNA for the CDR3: TGTGCCAGCAGTGAAGTAGGGTGGTCGGGCGCTGAAGCTTTCTTT.

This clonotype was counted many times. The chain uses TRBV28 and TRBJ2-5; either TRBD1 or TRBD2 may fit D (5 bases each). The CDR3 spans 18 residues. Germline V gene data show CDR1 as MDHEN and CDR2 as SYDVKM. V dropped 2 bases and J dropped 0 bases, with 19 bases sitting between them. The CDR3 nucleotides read TGTGCCAGCAGTTTAGAGGTGGGGGTAAGGTTGTACCAAGAGACCCAGTACTTC. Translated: CASSLEVGVRLYQETQYF.

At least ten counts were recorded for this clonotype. The CDR3: CASSAGQSGELFF. Written as DNA, the CDR3 is TGTGCCAGCAGCGCAGGACAATCCGGGGAGCTGTTTTTT. The V call is TRBV7-2, the J call TRBJ2-2; D may be TRBD1 (5 bases). This CDR3 has 13 amino acids. Germline values: CDR1 SGHTA, CDR2 FQGNSA. Trimming took 5 bases from V and 6 from J, leaving 10 bases between them.

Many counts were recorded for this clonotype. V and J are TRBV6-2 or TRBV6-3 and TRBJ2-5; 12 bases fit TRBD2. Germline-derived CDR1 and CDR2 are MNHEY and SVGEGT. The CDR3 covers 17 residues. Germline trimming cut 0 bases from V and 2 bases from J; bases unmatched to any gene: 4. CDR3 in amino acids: CASSYSGLAGRQETQYF. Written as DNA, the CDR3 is TGTGCCAGCAGTTACTCCGGACTAGCGGGACGGCAAGAGACCCAGTACTTC.

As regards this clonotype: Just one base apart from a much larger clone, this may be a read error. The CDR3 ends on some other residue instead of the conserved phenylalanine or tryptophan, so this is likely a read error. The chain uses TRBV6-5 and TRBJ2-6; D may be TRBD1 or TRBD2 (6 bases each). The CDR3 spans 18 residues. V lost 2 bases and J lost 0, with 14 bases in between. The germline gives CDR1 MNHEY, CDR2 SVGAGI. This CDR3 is CASSYGGGVSSGANVLTS. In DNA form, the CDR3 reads TGTGCCAGCAGTTACGGAGGGGGAGTTAGCTCTGGGGCCAACGTCCTGACTTCC.

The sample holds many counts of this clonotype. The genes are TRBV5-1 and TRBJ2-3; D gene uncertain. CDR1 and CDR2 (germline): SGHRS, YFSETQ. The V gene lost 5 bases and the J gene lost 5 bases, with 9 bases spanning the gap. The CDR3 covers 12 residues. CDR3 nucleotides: TGCGCCAGCAGGGAGCATCGAGATACGCAGTATTTT. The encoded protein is CASREHRDTQYF.